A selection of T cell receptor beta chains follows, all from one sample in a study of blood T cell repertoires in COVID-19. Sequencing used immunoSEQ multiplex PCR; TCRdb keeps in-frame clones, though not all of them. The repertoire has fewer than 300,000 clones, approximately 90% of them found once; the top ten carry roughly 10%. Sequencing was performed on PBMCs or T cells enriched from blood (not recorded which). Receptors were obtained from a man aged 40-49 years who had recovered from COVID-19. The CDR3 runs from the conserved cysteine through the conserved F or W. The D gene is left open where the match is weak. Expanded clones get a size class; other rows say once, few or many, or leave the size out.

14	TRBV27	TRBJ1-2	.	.	CASSSLQEFYGYTF	TGTGCCAGCAGTTCCCTACAGGAGTTCTATGGCTACACCTTC
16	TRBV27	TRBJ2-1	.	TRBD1	CASSLLGTGGSYEQFF	TGTGCCAGCAGTTTATTGGGGACAGGGGGCTCCTATGAGCAGTTCTTC
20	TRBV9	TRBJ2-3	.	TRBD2	CASSVALGASGGTSTDTQYF	TGTGCCAGCAGCGTAGCCTTAGGGGCTAGCGGGGGAACTAGCACAGATACGCAGTATTTT
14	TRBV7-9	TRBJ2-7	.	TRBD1	CASAEGQGVYEQYF	TGTGCCAGCGCCGAGGGACAGGGGGTCTACGAGCAGTACTTC
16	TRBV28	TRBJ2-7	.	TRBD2	CASSRAGLAGAGEQYF	TGTGCCAGCAGTCGGGCCGGACTAGCGGGAGCAGGGGAGCAGTACTTC
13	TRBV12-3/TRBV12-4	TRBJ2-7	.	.	CASRFRQGSEQYF	TGTGCCAGCAGGTTTAGGCAGGGAAGCGAGCAGTACTTC
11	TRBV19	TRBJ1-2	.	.	CASSGSDGYTF	TGTGCCAGTAGTGGCAGTGATGGCTACACCTTC
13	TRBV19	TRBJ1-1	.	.	CASLRLGDREAFF	TGTGCCAGTTTAAGGTTGGGAGATCGAGAAGCTTTCTTT
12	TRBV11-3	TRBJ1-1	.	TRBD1	CASSGDRPEAFF	TGTGCCAGCAGCGGGGACAGGCCTGAAGCTTTCTTT
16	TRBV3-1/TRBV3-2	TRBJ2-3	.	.	CASSQVRAGPINTQYF	TGTGCCAGCAGCCAAGTTCGGGCGGGGCCCATTAATACGCAGTATTTT
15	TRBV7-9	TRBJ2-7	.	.	CASSLPKTTSYEQYF	TGTGCCAGCAGCTTACCGAAGACAACCTCCTACGAGCAGTACTTC
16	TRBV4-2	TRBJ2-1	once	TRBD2	CASSQKGRGGINEQFF	TGTGCCAGCAGCCAAAAGGGGCGGGGGGGCATTAATGAGCAGTTCTTC
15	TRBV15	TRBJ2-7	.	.	CATSRAGGAGYEQYF	TGTGCCACCAGCAGAGCGGGGGGCGCTGGCTACGAGCAGTACTTC
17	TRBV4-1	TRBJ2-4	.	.	CASSQTRTDIAKNIQYF	TGCGCCAGCAGCCAAACCCGGACAGACATAGCCAAAAACATTCAGTACTTC
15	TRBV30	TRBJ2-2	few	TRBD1	CAWSVPGQGAGELFF	TGTGCCTGGAGTGTACCGGGACAGGGGGCCGGGGAGCTGTTTTTT
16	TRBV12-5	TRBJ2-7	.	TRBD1	CASGWLGGQGAHEQYF	TGTGCTAGTGGTTGGCTTGGGGGACAGGGGGCCCACGAGCAGTACTTC
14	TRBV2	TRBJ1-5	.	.	CASSGLREVGPQHF	TGTGCCAGCAGTGGCCTGCGAGAGGTCGGGCCCCAGCATTTT
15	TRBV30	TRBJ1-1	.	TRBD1	CAWRRRDRVNTEAFF	TGTGCCTGGAGGAGACGGGACAGGGTGAACACTGAAGCTTTCTTT
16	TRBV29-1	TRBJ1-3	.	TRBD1	CSASGGQGYSGNTIYF	TGCAGCGCCTCCGGGGGACAGGGTTACTCTGGAAACACCATATATTTT
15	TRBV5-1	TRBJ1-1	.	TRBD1	CASSLLTGLNTEAFF	TGCGCCAGCAGCCTACTGACAGGGTTGAACACTGAAGCTTTCTTT
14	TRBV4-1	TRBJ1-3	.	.	CASSQGDSGNTIYF	TGCGCCAGCAGCCAGGGAGACTCTGGAAACACCATATATTTT
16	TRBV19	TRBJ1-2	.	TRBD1	CASSVSLGTGDYGYTF	TGTGCCAGTAGTGTCAGCCTCGGGACAGGGGACTATGGCTACACCTTC
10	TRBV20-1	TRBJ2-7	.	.	CSAGSHEQYF	TGCAGTGCTGGGAGCCACGAGCAGTACTTC
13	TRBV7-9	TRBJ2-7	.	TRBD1	CASSFDRAYEQYF	TGTGCCAGCAGCTTCGACAGGGCCTACGAGCAGTACTTC
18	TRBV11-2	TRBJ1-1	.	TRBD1	CASSTRGQGYFFVSEAFF	TGTGCCAGCAGCACCCGCGGACAGGGTTATTTTTTTGTGTCTGAAGCTTTCTTT
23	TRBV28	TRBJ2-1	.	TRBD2	CASSTLGTSGRPPEPGSYNEQFF	TGTGCCAGCAGCACACTGGGGACTAGCGGGAGGCCCCCAGAACCGGGCTCCTACAATGAGCAGTTCTTC
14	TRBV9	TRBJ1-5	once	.	CASSRGKSNQPQHF	TGTGCCAGCAGCAGGGGGAAGAGCAATCAGCCCCAGCATTTT
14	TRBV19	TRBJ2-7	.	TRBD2	CASNAGGGSYEQYF	TGTGCCAGCAACGCGGGGGGGGGATCCTACGAGCAGTACTTC
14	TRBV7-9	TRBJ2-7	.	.	CASSLSLNSYEQYF	TGTGCCAGCAGCTTATCACTAAACTCCTACGAGCAGTACTTC
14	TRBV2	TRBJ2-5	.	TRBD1	CASRRPGTEETQYF	TGTGCCAGCAGGCGACCCGGGACAGAAGAGACCCAGTACTTC
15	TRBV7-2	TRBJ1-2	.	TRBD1	CASSPRTGRVDGYTF	TGTGCCAGCAGCCCCAGGACAGGGAGGGTTGATGGCTACACCTTC
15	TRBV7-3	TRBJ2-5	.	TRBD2	CASSPGLAGMETQYF	TGTGCCAGCAGCCCGGGACTAGCGGGAATGGAGACCCAGTACTTC
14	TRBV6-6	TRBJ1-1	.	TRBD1	CASNEAQGSTEAFF	TGTGCCAGCAACGAGGCACAGGGGAGTACTGAAGCTTTCTTT
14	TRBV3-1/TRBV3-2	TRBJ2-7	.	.	CASSQALGPYEQYF	TGTGCCAGCAGCCAAGCCCTGGGCCCCTACGAGCAGTACTTC
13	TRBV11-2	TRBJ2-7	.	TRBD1	CASSTRQGYEQYF	TGTGCCAGCAGCACAAGACAGGGTTACGAGCAGTACTTC
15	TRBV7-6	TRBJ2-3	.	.	CASSSTGSRIHTQYF	TGTGCCAGCAGCTCCACAGGGTCTAGGATACATACGCAGTATTTT
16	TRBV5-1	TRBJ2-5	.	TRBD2	CASSLGLLAEGETQYF	TGCGCCAGCAGCTTGGGCCTACTAGCGGAAGGGGAGACCCAGTACTTC
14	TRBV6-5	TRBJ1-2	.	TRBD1	CASSYTGTGAGYTF	TGTGCCAGCAGTTACACGGGGACAGGGGCTGGCTACACCTTC
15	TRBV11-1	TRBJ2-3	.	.	CASSPPPTSTDTQYF	TGTGCCAGCAGCCCCCCCCCGACTAGCACAGATACGCAGTATTTT
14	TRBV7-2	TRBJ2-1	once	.	CASSLAIGDGEQFF	TGTGCCAGCAGCTTAGCCATCGGGGATGGTGAGCAGTTCTTC